Each of the 18 T cell receptor beta chains below was sequenced from the same sample in a study of cytomegalovirus exposure and HLA in healthy donors. The PCR used 60 Vbeta and 13 Jbeta primers. TCRdb keeps only in-frame clones here, not all; method: immunoSEQ multiplex PCR. Found here are about 170,000 clones; the top ten clones hold approximately 0.72%. The sequencing sample was made of PBMCs. These receptors originate from a woman under 30 in good health and CMV-seropositive.

The chain recombines TRBV5-1 with TRBJ2-1, with D maybe TRBD2 (5 bases). Germline V gene data show CDR1 as SGHRS and CDR2 as YFSETQ. The V end lost 3 bases, the J end lost 10 bases, and 14 bases lay between the germline ends. This CDR3 has 13 residues. The CDR3 DNA reads as TGCGCCAGCAGCTCGGGAATTCGATTGGAGCAGTTCTTC. Amino acids: CASSSGIRLEQFF.

The rearrangement uses TRBV9 and TRBJ2-7; maybe TRBD2 (8 bases). The CDR3 runs to 16 residues. From germline, CDR1 is SGDLS and CDR2 YYNGEE. Between the trimmed V and J ends, which lost 3 bases and 1 base, there was a span of 17 bases. CDR3: CASSEGAGGPSYEQYF. DNA of the CDR3: TGTGCCAGCAGCGAGGGGGCGGGGGGTCCATCCTACGAGCAGTACTTC.

The chain has TRBV7-2 and TRBJ1-4; perhaps TRBD1 as D (6 bases). CDR3 size: 14 residues. Trimming left V 5 bases short and J 5 bases short, with 12 bases between. The V gene's germline CDR1 is SGHTA and CDR2 FQGNSA. The CDR3, as DNA: TGTGCCAGCAGCCTCGACCAGGGGAATGAAAAACTGTTTTTT. Translated: CASSLDQGNEKLFF.

The chain carries TRBV30 and TRBJ1-4, with D perhaps matching TRBD1 (5 bases). V lost 4 bases and J 6 bases, leaving 15 bases between the germline ends. The CDR3 covers 14 residues. The germline CDR1 and CDR2 sequences are GTSNPN and SVGIG (reference sequence). CDR3 protein: CAWNPGRGDEKLFF. The CDR3 DNA sequence: TGTGCCTGGAATCCGGGCCGGGGGGATGAAAAACTGTTTTTT. The whole variable domain, filled in from reference TRBV30 and TRBJ1-4, reads SQTIHQWPATLVQPVGSPLSLECTVEGTSNPNLYWYRQAAGRGLQLLFYSVGIGQISSEVPQNLSASRPQDRQFILSSKKLLLSDSGFYLCAWNPGRGDEKLFFGSGTQLSVL.

The rearrangement uses TRBV28 and TRBJ2-1; 8 bases match TRBD2. J lost 3 bases, V lost 7 bases, and 5 bases had no gene match. Germline CDR1 reads MDHEN; CDR2 reads SYDVKM. CDR3 length equals 14 residues. DNA for the CDR3: TGTGCCAGCACTCCCAGCGGGAGCTACAATGAGCAGTTCTTC. Translated: CASTPSGSYNEQFF. The variable domain in full, completed from reference TRBV28 and TRBJ2-1, reads DVKVTQSSRYLVKRTGEKVFLECVQDMDHENMFWYRQDPGLGLRLIYFSYDVKMKEKGDIPEGYSVSREKKERFSLILESASTNQTSMYLCASTPSGSYNEQFFGPGTRLTVL.

In DNA form, the CDR3 reads TGTGCCAGCAGCGCAGGATCCATCAACTATGGCTACACCTTC. This codes for CASSAGSINYGYTF. V usage is TRBV6-6 and J usage is TRBJ1-2; no clear D. Trimming removed 6 bases from V and 2 bases from J, with 13 bases in between. The CDR3 consists of 14 residues. Germline CDR1 MNHNY, CDR2 SVGAGI (reference sequence).

The V gene is TRBV4-2, the J gene TRBJ2-1; 8 nucleotides match TRBD1. V gave up 2 bases and J gave up 6 bases; unmatched junction bases: 9. This CDR3 is 16 amino acids long. The V gene's germline CDR1 is LGHNA and CDR2 YNFKEQ. CDR3 sequence: CASSQRQGSGGNEQFF. The CDR3 DNA follows: TGTGCCAGCAGCCAACGACAGGGGTCGGGCGGCAATGAGCAGTTCTTC.

This chain's CDR3 is CASRRQGSDTEAFF. CDR3 nucleotides: TGTGCCAGCAGAAGACAGGGGTCGGACACTGAAGCTTTCTTT. The gene calls are TRBV6-4 and TRBJ1-1; 8 nucleotides match TRBD1. V gave up 6 bases and J gave up 3 bases; unmatched junction bases: 6. Germline CDR1 and CDR2: MRHNA and SNTAGT. The CDR3 sequence is 14 residues long.

CDR3 amino acids: CASSVEAGLAGGPYEQYF. The CDR3 bases are TGTGCCAGCAGCGTAGAGGCGGGACTAGCGGGGGGCCCCTACGAGCAGTACTTC. The chain has TRBV9 and TRBJ2-7; the match to TRBD2 covers 15 bases. V gave up 0 bases and J gave up 2 bases; unmatched junction bases: 6. Germline CDR1 and CDR2: SGDLS and YYNGEE. The CDR3 sequence is 18 residues long.

The chain joins TRBV6-5 to TRBJ1-1; the D is unclear. The CDR3 is 16 residues long. Looked up from germline, CDR1 is MNHEY and CDR2 is SVGAGI. The germline V and J ends were trimmed by 0 bases and 0 bases, with 11 bases remaining between them. DNA of the CDR3: TGTGCCAGCAGTTACTCGCGACTGCCTGTGAACACTGAAGCTTTCTTT. As protein: CASSYSRLPVNTEAFF.

The rearrangement links TRBV11-1 to TRBJ1-1; tentatively, D is TRBD1 (6 bases). V was clipped by 1 base and J by 4 bases, with 19 bases between them. The CDR3 has 17 residues. The germline V gene encodes CDR1 SGHAT and CDR2 FQDESV (reference sequence). The CDR3 sequence: CASSLGDRSTMGTEAFF. The CDR3, as DNA: TGTGCCAGCAGCTTAGGCGACAGGTCCACCATGGGCACTGAAGCTTTCTTT.

The chain couples TRBV15 to TRBJ2-5; TRBD2 aligns across 8 bases. The CDR3 extends over 15 amino acids. V dropped 4 bases and J dropped 2; count of bases not matched to a gene: 6. CDR1 is LNHNV, CDR2 YYDKDF, per germline (reference sequence). The CDR3 is CATSTFGGAQETQYF. The CDR3 DNA reads as TGTGCCACCAGCACCTTCGGGGGGGCACAAGAGACCCAGTACTTC.

DNA of the CDR3: TGTGCCAGCAGCAGCCGGACAGGGGGCAACTATGGCTACACCTTC. Amino acids: CASSSRTGGNYGYTF. The chain is built from TRBV7-9 and TRBJ1-2; 11 positions agree with TRBD1. The germline V gene has CDR1 SEHNR and CDR2 FQNEAQ (reference sequence). The CDR3 length is 15 residues. V dropped 5 bases and J dropped 2; count of bases not matched to a gene: 4.

The chain carries TRBV30 and TRBJ2-7; 12 nucleotides agree with TRBD2. The V segment lost 4 bases and the J segment 13 bases; nucleotides outside the gene matches: 8. This CDR3 region has 12 residues. Germline V lookup: CDR1 GTSNPN, CDR2 SVGIG (reference sequence). The CDR3 nucleotides read TGTGCCTGGACCCTCGGACTAGCGGGGCTTTACTTC. It encodes CAWTLGLAGLYF.

The chain couples TRBV27 to TRBJ2-5; tentatively, D is TRBD2 (5 bases). With the DNA end fitting TRBJ2-7 better, the J assignment may be wrong. Germline V lookup: CDR1 MNHEY, CDR2 SMNVEV (reference sequence). The length of the CDR3 is 15 residues. CDR3 DNA: TGTGCCAGCAGTTTGGCGGGCCTCAGCTCCTACGAGCAGTACTTC. Translation: CASSLAGLSSYEQYF.

For this clone: The junction departs from germline at one end; a sequencing error may be responsible. Other DNA sequences in this sample translate to the same CDR3. V usage is TRBV23-1 and J usage is TRBJ1-3, with 9 bases matching TRBD1. TRBV23-1 is labeled an ORF, and its function is uncertain. The CDR3 extends over 17 amino acids. CDR3 in DNA: TGCGCCAGTAGTCACTGTTACAGGGGGCTGAGGCGGAACACCATATATTTT. Its protein product is CASSHCYRGLRRNTIYF.

The J gene is TRBJ1-5, the V gene TRBV5-4; 10 bases align to TRBD1. V trimming: 5 bases; J trimming: 7 bases; junction bases outside the gene matches: 9. From germline, CDR1 is SGHNT and CDR2 YYREEE (reference sequence). The CDR3 consists of 15 residues. CDR3 nucleotide sequence: TGTGCCAGCAGTCACGGGACAGGGGCCGAACAGCCCCAGCATTTT. As protein: CASSHGTGAEQPQHF. Full variable domain (rest looked up from reference TRBV5-4 and TRBJ1-5): ETGVTQSPTHLIKTRGQQVTLRCSSQSGHNTVSWYQQALGQGPQFIFQYYREEENGRGNFPPRFSGLQFPNYSSELNVNALELDDSALYLCASSHGTGAEQPQHFGDGTRLSIL.

Turning to this clone: An end of the junction does not agree with germline; a read error may underlie this. The V and J genes are TRBV6-1 and TRBJ2-7; D not resolved. This CDR3 has 12 residues. The germline V gene encodes CDR1 MNHNS and CDR2 SASEGT. DNA of the CDR3: TGTGCCAGCAGGGAAGGAGCCTACGAGCAGTACTTC. It specifies CASREGAYEQYF.